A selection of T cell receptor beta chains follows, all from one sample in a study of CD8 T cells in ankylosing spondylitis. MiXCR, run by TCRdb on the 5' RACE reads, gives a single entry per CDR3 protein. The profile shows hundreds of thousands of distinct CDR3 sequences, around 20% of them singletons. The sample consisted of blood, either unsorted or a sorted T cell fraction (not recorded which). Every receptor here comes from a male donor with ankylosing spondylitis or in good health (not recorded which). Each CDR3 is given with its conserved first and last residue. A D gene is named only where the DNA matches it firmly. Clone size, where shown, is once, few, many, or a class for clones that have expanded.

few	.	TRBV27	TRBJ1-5	CASGTGREPQHF	TGTGCCAGCGGGACGGGCCGTGAGCCCCAGCATTTT
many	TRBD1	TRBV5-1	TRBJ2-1	CASSLEGALRNEQFF	TGCGCCAGCAGCTTGGAGGGGGCGCTTAGGAATGAGCAGTTCTTC
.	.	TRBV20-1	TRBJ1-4	CSARPPRRGLKENEKLFF	TGCAGTGCTAGACCCCCACGCCGGGGCCTTAAAGAGAATGAAAAACTGTTTTTT
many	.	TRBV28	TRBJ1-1	CASSSDGHENTEAFF	TGTGCCAGCAGTTCAGACGGACATGAGAACACTGAAGCTTTCTTT
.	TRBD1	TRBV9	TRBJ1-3	CASSPDRGWGNTIYF	TGTGCCAGCAGCCCGGACAGGGGATGGGGAAACACCATATATTTT
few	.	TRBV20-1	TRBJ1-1	CSARDRVEAFF	TGCAGTGCTAGAGACAGGGTCGAAGCTTTCTTT
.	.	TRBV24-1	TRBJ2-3	CATSQPDTQYF	TGTGCCACCAGCCAGCCAGATACGCAGTATTTT
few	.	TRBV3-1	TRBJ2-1	CASSQAGVRYNEQFF	TGTGCCAGCAGCCAAGCGGGAGTTAGGTACAATGAGCAGTTCTTC
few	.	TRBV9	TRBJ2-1	CASSVVSSREQFF	TGTGCCAGCAGCGTAGTGTCCAGCCGTGAGCAGTTCTTC
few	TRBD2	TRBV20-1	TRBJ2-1	CSARDLSGSIHEQFF	TGCAGTGCTAGAGATCTTAGCGGGAGTATCCATGAGCAGTTCTTC
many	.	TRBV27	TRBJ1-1	CASRPRTEGTEAFF	TGTGCCAGCAGACCCAGGACAGAGGGGACTGAAGCTTTCTTT
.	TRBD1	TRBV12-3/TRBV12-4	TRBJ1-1	CASKYGTGGEAFF	TGTGCCAGCAAATACGGGACAGGAGGTGAAGCTTTCTTT
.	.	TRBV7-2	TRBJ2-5	CASSPEWGQETQYF	TGTGCCAGCAGTCCGGAGTGGGGGCAAGAGACCCAGTACTTC
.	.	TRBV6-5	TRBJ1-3	CAIGRSPGTIYF	TGTGCCATCGGACGGTCCCCGGGCACCATATATTTT
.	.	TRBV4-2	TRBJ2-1	CASSQDGINNEQFF	TGTGCCAGCAGCCAAGACGGTATCAACAATGAGCAGTTCTTC
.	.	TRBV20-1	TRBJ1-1	CSAISPDEAEAFF	TGCAGTGCTATTTCACCGGACGAGGCTGAAGCTTTCTTT
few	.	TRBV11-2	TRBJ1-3	CASSLTFKGSSGNTIYF	TGTGCCAGCAGCTTAACCTTCAAAGGGAGCTCTGGAAACACCATATATTTT
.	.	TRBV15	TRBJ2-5	CATSARGADETQYF	TGTGCCACCAGCGCCCGGGGGGCCGACGAGACCCAGTACTTC
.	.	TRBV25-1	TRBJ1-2	CASTGPSGVGGYTF	TGTGCCAGCACCGGACCGTCGGGGGTCGGAGGCTACACCTTC
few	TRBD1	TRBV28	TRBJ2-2	CAIKGQHTGELFF	TGTGCCATCAAGGGACAGCACACCGGGGAGCTGTTTTTT
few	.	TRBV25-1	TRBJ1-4	CASSESLTRNEKLFF	TGTGCCAGCAGTGAATCCCTTACGAGGAATGAAAAACTGTTTTTT
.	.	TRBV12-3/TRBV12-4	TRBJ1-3	CASRNKESGNTIYF	TGTGCCAGCAGAAATAAGGAGTCTGGAAACACCATATATTTT
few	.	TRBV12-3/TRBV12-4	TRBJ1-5	CASSFLGYQPQHF	TGTGCCAGCAGTTTTCTGGGATACCAGCCCCAGCATTTT
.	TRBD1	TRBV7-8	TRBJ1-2	CASSFETGDGYTF	TGTGCCAGCAGCTTCGAGACAGGGGACGGCTACACCTTC
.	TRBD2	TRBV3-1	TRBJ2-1	CASSQISGGAEQFF	TGTGCCAGCAGCCAAATTAGCGGGGGGGCTGAGCAGTTCTTC
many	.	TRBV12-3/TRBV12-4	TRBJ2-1	CASSRQNNEQFF	TGTGCCAGCAGTCGACAGAACAATGAGCAGTTCTTC
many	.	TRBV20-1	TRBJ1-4	CSARGTGNEKLFF	TGCAGTGCTAGGGGGACTGGCAATGAAAAACTGTTTTTT
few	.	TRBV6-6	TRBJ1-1	CASRPRKEVEAFF	TGTGCCAGCAGGCCCCGAAAGGAGGTTGAAGCTTTCTTT
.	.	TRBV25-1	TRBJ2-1	CASSDQGKIGEQFF	TGTGCCAGCAGTGATCAGGGAAAGATCGGTGAGCAGTTCTTC
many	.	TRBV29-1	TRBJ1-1	CSGALGGMGTEAFF	TGCAGCGGCGCCCTGGGGGGGATGGGCACTGAAGCTTTCTTT
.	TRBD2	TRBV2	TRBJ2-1	CASSLRLAGELSYNEQFF	TGTGCCAGCAGTCTCAGACTAGCGGGAGAATTGTCCTACAATGAGCAGTTCTTC
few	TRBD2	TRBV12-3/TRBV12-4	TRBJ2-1	CASTGGGRNEQFF	TGTGCCAGCACCGGCGGGGGGCGTAATGAGCAGTTCTTC
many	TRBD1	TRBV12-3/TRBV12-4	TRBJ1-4	CASSAGTANEKLFF	TGTGCCAGCAGTGCCGGGACAGCAAATGAAAAACTGTTTTTT
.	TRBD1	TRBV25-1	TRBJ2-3	CASSGGQVPPTDTQYF	TGTGCCAGCAGTGGGGGACAGGTCCCTCCCACAGATACGCAGTATTTT
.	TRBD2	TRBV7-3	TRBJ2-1	CTSSLTTSSYNEQFF	TGTACCAGCAGCTTAACGACTAGCAGCTACAATGAGCAGTTCTTC
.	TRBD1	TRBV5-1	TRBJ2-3	CASSIQGTDTQYF	TGCGCCAGCAGCATACAGGGGACAGATACGCAGTATTTT
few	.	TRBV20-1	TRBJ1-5	CSARGRAGTNSNQPQHF	TGCAGTGCTAGAGGTCGCGCCGGGACAAATAGCAATCAGCCCCAGCATTTT
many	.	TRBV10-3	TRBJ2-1	CAIASSGVGSYNEQFF	TGTGCCATCGCCTCGAGCGGCGTCGGCTCCTACAATGAGCAGTTCTTC
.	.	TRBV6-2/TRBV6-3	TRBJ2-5	CASSPQGRHETQYF	TGTGCCAGCAGCCCGCAGGGGCGACACGAGACCCAGTACTTC
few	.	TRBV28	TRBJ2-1	CASSGRPYNEQFF	TGTGCCAGCAGCGGCAGGCCCTACAATGAGCAGTTCTTC
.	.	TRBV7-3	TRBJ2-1	CASSLTPLSTYNEQFF	TGTGCCAGCAGCCTAACTCCCCTGAGTACCTACAATGAGCAGTTCTTC
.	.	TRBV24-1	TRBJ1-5	CATSVGDTNQPQHF	TGTGCCACCAGTGTAGGGGATACCAATCAGCCCCAGCATTTT
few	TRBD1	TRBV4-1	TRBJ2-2	CASSQEPQTGVNTGELFF	TGCGCCAGCAGCCAAGAACCCCAGACAGGGGTTAACACCGGGGAGCTGTTTTTT
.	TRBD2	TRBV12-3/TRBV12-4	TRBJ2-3	CASSRLAGSSTDTQYF	TGTGCCAGCAGCAGACTAGCGGGGTCTAGCACAGATACGCAGTATTTT
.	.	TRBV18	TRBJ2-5	CASSPTASAETQYF	TGTGCCAGCTCACCAACGGCTAGCGCAGAGACCCAGTACTTC
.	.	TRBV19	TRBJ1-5	CASSRDSAYQPQHF	TGTGCCAGTAGTAGAGACAGCGCATATCAGCCCCAGCATTTT
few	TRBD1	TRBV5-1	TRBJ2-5	CASSLAAKPGGWETQYF	TGCGCCAGCAGCTTGGCCGCCAAACCAGGGGGCTGGGAGACCCAGTACTTC
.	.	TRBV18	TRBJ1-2	CASSPQENYGYTF	TGTGCCAGCTCCCCTCAGGAGAACTATGGCTACACCTTC
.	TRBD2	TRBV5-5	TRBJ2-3	CASSGTSGGVDTQYF	TGTGCCAGCAGCGGGACTAGCGGGGGGGTTGATACGCAGTATTTT
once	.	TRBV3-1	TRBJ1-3	CASSQDIGGNTIYF	TGTGCCAGCAGCCAAGATATTGGCGGAAACACCATATATTTT
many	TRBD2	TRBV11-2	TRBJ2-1	CASRIEGISGRYNEQFF	TGTGCCAGCAGAATAGAAGGGATTAGCGGGAGGTACAATGAGCAGTTCTTC
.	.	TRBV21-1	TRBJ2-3	CASSPLAGGPTDTQYF	TGTGCCAGCAGCCCACTAGCGGGGGGACCCACAGATACGCAGTATTTT
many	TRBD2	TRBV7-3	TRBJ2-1	CASSLASGSNEQFF	TGTGCCAGCAGCTTGGCTAGCGGGAGCAACGAGCAGTTCTTC